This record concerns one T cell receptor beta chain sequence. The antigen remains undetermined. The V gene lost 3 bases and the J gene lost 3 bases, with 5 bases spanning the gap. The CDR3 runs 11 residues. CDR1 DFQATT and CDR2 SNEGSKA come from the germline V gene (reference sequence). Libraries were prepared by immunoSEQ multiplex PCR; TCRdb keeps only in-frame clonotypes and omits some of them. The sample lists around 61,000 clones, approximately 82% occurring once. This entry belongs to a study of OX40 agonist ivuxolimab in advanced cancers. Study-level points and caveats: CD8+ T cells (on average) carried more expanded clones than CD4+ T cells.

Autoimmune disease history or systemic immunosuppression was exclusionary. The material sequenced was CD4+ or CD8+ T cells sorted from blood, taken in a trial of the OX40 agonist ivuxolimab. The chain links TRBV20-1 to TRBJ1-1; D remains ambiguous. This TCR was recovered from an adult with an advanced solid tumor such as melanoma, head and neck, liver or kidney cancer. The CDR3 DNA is TGCAGTGCTAGGGCTGACACTGAAGCTTTCTTT. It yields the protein CSARADTEAFF.